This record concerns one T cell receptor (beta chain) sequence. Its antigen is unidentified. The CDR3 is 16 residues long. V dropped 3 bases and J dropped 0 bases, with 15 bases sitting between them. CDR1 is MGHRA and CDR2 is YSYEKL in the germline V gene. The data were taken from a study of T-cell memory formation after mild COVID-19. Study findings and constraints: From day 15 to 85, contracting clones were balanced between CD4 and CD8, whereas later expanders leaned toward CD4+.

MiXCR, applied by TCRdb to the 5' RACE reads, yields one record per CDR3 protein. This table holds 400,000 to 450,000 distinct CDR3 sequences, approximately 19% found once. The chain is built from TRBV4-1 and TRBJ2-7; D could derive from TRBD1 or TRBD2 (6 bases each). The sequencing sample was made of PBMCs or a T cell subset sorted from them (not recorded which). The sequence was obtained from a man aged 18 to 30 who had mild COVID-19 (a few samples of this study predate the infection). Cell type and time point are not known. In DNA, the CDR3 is TGCGCCAGCAGCCACCAAGGGGGGCGGGGCTCCTACGAGCAGTACTTC. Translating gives CASSHQGGRGSYEQYF.